The clone carrying this T cell receptor (beta chain) was counted ten times or more. TCRdb reprocessed the 5' RACE reads with MiXCR, giving one entry per CDR3 protein. This table holds 65,000 to 85,000 distinct CDR3 sequences, around 3% found once. Germline CDR1 is SGHRS and CDR2 is YFSETQ. The CDR3 has 17 amino acids. Trimming at V came to 0 bases and at J to 5 bases, leaving 10 bases not matched to a gene. This sample is drawn from a study of neurological immune-mediated disorders. This sequence joins TRBV5-1 and TRBJ2-5; TRBD2 aligns across 10 bases. This TCR was sampled from a woman aged 50 to 65 with multiple sclerosis. Input material: PBMCs. The CDR3 DNA is TGCGCCAGCAGCTTGGTGGTAGCGGGGGGTCTTACGGAGACCCAGTACTTC. Encoded protein: CASSLVVAGGLTETQYF.